The entry below gives a single TCR beta chain sequence along with its context. Amplification used 60 Vbeta primers and 13 Jbeta primers. Generated by immunoSEQ multiplex PCR, the TCRdb table keeps only in-frame clones and is missing some. This repertoire includes under 200,000 clones. The CDR3 length is 14 residues. Trimming pared 3 bases from V and 6 bases from J, leaving 15 bases between. Germline values: CDR1 SGHRS, CDR2 YFSETQ. The data were taken from a study of cytomegalovirus exposure and HLA in healthy donors. The sequenced material came from PBMCs. The origin of this receptor is a woman between 18 and 29 years old in good health and CMV-seropositive. The chain has TRBV5-1 and TRBJ1-2; TRBD1 is a possible D gene (5 bases). Here the CDR3 DNA reads TGCGCCAGCAGCTACGACCAGGGAAAAGATGGCTACACCTTC. Translating gives CASSYDQGKDGYTF.